Sequencing of this T cell receptor beta chain was carried out in a study of T cell responses to AZD1222 COVID-19 vaccine (dated by TCRdb to the early 2020s). Some background on the complete study: TCR sequencing covered about 230 trial participants: 200 to 220 given two doses of AZD1222 and about 26 given two doses of MenACWY control vaccine. Trial participants were enrolled into age subgroups of 18-55, 56-69 and 70-plus years, which contained around 150, 29 and 61 TCR-sequenced participants, respectively. General findings and caveats noted by the study authors: Because no samples from the day 14 peak response were available, repertoires could be characterized only after the peak T cell response. Participants were mostly white British and included more females than males, and it was suggested by the authors that clonal diversity may have been underestimated. Only a handful of AZD1222 recipients were SARS-CoV-2 seropositive at baseline, limiting conclusions about previously exposed vaccinees. In the small 56-69-year group, the increase in depth fell short of significance, most likely because of low power. After two AZD1222 doses, both the breadth and the depth of spike-specific TCRs were significantly higher than at day 0 and than in MenACWY recipients. Nearly half of unique spike-specific TCRs reportedly recognized epitopes outside regions mutated in the B.1.351 and B.1.1.7 variants. Vaccine-associated CD4 TCRs spanned the whole spike protein, with dominant responses in regions 160-218 and 743-854.

As concerns this clone: The antigen this receptor binds is unknown. Base qualities are not at hand, and no much larger clone is one base apart.

The CDR3 regions of human TCRbeta chains were subjected to immunosequencing. In the authors' own workflow: TCRs in the repertoires were matched against a reference library of SARS-CoV-2-specific TCRs that had been generated with the MIRA antigen-specificity platform. Breadth meant the fraction of unique TCRs that were SARS-CoV-2-associated, whereas depth meant the fraction of total T cells that were SARS-CoV-2-associated. Using the MIRA data, every spike-specific TCR was mapped to the spike region that the TCR reacted to and assigned to either a CD4 or a CD8 class. Log10-transformed breadth and depth values were compared by one-way ANOVA with Sidak's multiple comparisons tests. In its TCRdb copy, this immuneACCESS table keeps in-frame sequences only and misses some clones. Where compared with another copy, unresolved V genes explain less than half of these, and the others have no known cause. For V, J and clone size, that table is used; D and trimming come from the DNA. The sample table shows about 140,000 clones, and 90% are seen once. The ten largest account for roughly 1.7% of the sample.

Per the publication, the time point label means: about 28 days (+/-7) after the second vaccine dose. AZD1222 recipients whose second dose came at about 4 weeks and those whose second dose came at about 12 weeks were combined into one group, since spike-specific TCR depth and breadth did not differ between the two schedules. Samples from vaccinated people were obtained from the UK trials COV001 and COV002, which included a single-blind randomized controlled phase 2/3 trial of AZD1222 (ChAdOx1 nCoV-19) in healthy adults. For TCRbeta chain sequencing, PBMC samples were collected from trial participants at day 0 and at day 28 after the second dose. Reading the germline V gene gives CDR1 MNHEY and CDR2 SVGAGI. Including the terminal cysteine and phenylalanine, the CDR3 comprises 14 residues. The DNA shown is the 42-base CDR3, in frame from base 1. V ends up 5 bases short and J 5 bases short, with an unmatched junction base count of 8.

The V gene is TRBV6-5 and the J gene is TRBJ1-1; 7 bases in the middle match TRBD1. The input for sequencing was peripheral blood, taken 28 days after the second AZD1222 dose. The receptor was isolated from an adult who received the AZD1222 COVID-19 vaccine. The CDR3 is CASSPNRGSTEAFF. The DNA reads as follows: TGTGCCAGCAGTCCTAACAGGGGTTCGACTGAAGCTTTCTTT.